This T cell receptor beta chain emerged from a study of lymphopenia after photon versus proton radiotherapy. Produced via immunoSEQ multiplex PCR; TCRdb's table is partial and in-frame only. The sample carries fewer than 25,000 clones, 84% recorded once. This clone occurred a few times. The antigen is not known. CDR3 length: 15 residues. Germline assignment: CDR1 MNHEY and CDR2 SVGAGI. Trimming took off 6 bases at V and 0 bases at J, with 12 bases between the two ends. The study's findings and limits: Post-nadir TCR diversity decline inversely tracked overall survival among those who died. Authors raise, but do not show, better survival with proton therapy. Proton therapy kept repertoires fairly stable, unlike photons, which gained effector/memory cells. After lymphocyte nadir, photon-treated repertoires showed oligoclonal expansion, especially CD8+ Temra.

The V gene is TRBV6-5, the J gene TRBJ1-3; the D gene is possibly TRBD1 (6 bases). This TCR was sampled from a man in his forties or fifties with gastric cancer. Here the sequenced sample was peripheral blood, taken from a patient treated with photon-based radiotherapy. CDR3 sequence: CASRQTGSSGNTIYF. In nucleotides, the CDR3 is TGTGCCAGCAGGCAAACAGGGAGCTCTGGAAACACCATATATTTT.